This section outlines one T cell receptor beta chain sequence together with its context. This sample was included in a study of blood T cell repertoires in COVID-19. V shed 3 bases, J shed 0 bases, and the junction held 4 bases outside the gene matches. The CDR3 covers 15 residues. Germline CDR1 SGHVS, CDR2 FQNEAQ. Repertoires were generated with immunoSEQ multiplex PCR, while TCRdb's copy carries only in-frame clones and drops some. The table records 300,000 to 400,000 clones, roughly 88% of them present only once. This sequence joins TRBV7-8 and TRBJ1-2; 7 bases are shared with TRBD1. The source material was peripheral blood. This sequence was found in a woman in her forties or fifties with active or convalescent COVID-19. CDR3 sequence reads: CASSLWDRANYGYTF. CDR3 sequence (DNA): TGTGCCAGCAGCTTGTGGGACAGAGCTAACTATGGCTACACCTTC.